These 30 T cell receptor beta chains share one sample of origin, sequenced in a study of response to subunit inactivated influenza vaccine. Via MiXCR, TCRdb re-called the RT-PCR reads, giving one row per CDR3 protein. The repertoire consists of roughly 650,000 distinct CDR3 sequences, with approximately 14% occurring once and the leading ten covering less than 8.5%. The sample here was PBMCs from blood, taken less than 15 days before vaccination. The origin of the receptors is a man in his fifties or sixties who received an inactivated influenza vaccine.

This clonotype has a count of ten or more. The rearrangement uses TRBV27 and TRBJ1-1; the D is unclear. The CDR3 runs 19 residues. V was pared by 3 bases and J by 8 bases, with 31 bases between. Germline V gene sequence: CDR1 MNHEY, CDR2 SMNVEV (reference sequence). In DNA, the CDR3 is TGTGCCAGCAGTTTCATACCGAGGGATCCCTCGGGCGTGCTGCTGGAAGCTTTCTTT. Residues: CASSFIPRDPSGVLLEAFF.

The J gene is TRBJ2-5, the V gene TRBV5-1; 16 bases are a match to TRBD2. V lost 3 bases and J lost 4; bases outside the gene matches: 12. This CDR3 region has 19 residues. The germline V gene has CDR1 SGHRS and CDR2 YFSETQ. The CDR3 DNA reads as TGCGCCAGCAGCTCGGGCTCCGGGACTAGCGGGAGGGTCATAGAGACCCAGTACTTC. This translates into CASSSGSGTSGRVIETQYF.

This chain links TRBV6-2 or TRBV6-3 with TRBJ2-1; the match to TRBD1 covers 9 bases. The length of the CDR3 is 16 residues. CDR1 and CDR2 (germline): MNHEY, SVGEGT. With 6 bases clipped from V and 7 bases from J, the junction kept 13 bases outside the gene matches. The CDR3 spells CASRPTGTGRRNEQFF. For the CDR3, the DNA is TGTGCCAGCAGGCCAACCGGGACAGGGCGGAGGAATGAGCAGTTCTTC.

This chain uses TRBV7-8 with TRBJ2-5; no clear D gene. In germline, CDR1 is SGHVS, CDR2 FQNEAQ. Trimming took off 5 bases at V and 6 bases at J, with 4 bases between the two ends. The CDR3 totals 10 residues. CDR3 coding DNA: TGTGCCAGCAGCGGACAGACCCAGTACTTC. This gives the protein CASSGQTQYF.

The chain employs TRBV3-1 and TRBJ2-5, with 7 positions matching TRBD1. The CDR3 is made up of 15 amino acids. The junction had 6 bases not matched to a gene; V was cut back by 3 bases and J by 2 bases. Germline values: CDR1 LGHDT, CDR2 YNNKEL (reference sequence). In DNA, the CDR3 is TGTGCCAGCAGCCAGACGTGGACAGGACAAGAGACCCAGTACTTC. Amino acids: CASSQTWTGQETQYF.

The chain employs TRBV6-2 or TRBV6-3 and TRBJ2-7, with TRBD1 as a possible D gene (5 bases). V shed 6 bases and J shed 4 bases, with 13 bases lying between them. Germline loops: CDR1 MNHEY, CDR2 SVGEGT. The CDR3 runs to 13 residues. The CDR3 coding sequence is TGTGCCAGCAGGGGAAACCAGGGTTACGAGCAGTACTTC. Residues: CASRGNQGYEQYF.

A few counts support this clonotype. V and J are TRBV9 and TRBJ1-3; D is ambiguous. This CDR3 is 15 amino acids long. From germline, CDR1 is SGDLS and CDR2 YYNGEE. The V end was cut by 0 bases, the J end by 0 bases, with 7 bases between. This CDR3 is CASSVGIFSGNTIYF. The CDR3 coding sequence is TGTGCCAGCAGCGTAGGCATCTTCTCTGGAAACACCATATATTTT.

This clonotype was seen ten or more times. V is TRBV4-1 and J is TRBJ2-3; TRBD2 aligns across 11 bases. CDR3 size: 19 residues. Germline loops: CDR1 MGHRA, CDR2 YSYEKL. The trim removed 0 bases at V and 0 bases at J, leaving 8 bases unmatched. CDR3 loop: CASSQDLIAGGISTDTQYF. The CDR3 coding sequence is TGCGCCAGCAGCCAAGATTTAATAGCGGGGGGGATAAGCACAGATACGCAGTATTTT.

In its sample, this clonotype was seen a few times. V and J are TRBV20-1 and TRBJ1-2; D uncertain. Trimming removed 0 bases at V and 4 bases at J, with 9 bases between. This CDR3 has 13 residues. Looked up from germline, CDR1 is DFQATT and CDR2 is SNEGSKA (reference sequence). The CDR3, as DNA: TGCAGTGCTAGAGATCGGGTCTCCTATGGCTACACCTTC. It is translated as CSARDRVSYGYTF.

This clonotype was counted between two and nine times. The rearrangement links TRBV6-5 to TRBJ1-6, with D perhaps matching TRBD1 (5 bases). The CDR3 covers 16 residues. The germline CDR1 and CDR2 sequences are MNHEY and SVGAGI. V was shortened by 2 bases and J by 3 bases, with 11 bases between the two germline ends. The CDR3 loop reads CASSYRQNLYNSPLHF. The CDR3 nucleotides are TGTGCCAGCAGTTACCGACAGAACCTCTATAATTCACCCCTCCACTTT.

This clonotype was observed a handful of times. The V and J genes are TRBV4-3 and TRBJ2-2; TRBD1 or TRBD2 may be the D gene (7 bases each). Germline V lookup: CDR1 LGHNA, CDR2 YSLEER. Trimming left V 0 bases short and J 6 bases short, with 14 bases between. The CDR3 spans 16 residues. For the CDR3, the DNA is TGCGCCAGCAGCCAAGATTGGGGAGGGGGCCCCGGGGAGCTGTTTTTT. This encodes CASSQDWGGGPGELFF.

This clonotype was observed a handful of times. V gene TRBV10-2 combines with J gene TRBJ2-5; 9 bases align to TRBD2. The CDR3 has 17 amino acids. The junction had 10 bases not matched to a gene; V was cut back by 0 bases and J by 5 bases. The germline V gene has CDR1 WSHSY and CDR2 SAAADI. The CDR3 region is CASSESRLAGTGETQYF. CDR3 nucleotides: TGCGCCAGCAGTGAGTCGAGGCTAGCGGGAACAGGGGAGACCCAGTACTTC.

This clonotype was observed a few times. The CDR3 DNA reads as TGTGCCAGCAGTTTATCCCAGGGTATAGGCGAGCAGTACTTC. This translates into CASSLSQGIGEQYF. This sequence joins TRBV27 and TRBJ2-7; TRBD1 might be the D (5 bases). Germline V CDR1 and CDR2: MNHEY, SMNVEV (reference sequence). The germline V and J ends were trimmed by 0 bases and 6 bases, with 12 bases remaining between them. CDR3 size: 14 residues.

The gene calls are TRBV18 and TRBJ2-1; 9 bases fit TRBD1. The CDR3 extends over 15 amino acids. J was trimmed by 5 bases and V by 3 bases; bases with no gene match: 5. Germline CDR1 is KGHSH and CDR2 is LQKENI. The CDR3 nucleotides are TGTGCCAGCTCACCTCGGGGGGACAGGGACAATGAGCAGTTCTTC. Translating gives CASSPRGDRDNEQFF.

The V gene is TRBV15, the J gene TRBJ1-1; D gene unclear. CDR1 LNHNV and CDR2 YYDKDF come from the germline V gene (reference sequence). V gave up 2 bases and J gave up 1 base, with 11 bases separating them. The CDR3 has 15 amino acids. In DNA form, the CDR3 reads TGTGCCACCAGCAGACCAGGTGTCGGGAACACTGAAGCTTTCTTT. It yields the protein CATSRPGVGNTEAFF.

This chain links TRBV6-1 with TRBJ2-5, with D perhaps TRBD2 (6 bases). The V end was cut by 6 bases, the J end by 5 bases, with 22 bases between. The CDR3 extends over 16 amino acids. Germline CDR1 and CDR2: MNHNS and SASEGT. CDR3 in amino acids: CASRGEEGGIWETQYF. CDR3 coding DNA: TGTGCCAGCAGGGGAGAGGAGGGTGGGATTTGGGAGACCCAGTACTTC.

Written as DNA, the CDR3 is TGTGCCAGCAGCCAAGTGCATGGCTACACCTTC. It is translated as CASSQVHGYTF. V and J are TRBV7-2 and TRBJ1-2; D gene uncertain. Germline CDR1 SGHTA, CDR2 FQGNSA. This CDR3 spans 11 amino acids. Trimming removed 5 bases at V and 6 bases at J, with 7 bases between.

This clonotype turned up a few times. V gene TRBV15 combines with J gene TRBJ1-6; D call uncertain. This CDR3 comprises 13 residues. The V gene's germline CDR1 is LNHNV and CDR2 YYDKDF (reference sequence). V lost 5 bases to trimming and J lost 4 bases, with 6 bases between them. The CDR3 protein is CATSDGYNSPLHF. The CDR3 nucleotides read TGTGCCACCAGCGACGGATATAATTCACCCCTCCACTTT.

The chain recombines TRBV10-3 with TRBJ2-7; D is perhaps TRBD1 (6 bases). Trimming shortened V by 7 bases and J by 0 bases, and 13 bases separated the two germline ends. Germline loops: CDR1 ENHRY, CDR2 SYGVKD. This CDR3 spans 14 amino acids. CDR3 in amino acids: CAIKDRRHSYEQYF. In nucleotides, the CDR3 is TGTGCCATCAAAGACAGGCGGCACTCCTACGAGCAGTACTTC.

For the CDR3, the DNA is TGTGCCAGCAGCTCAAAACATTCAGGGGGAGGCGACTATGGCTACACCTTC. It yields the protein CASSSKHSGGGDYGYTF. The chain couples TRBV7-2 to TRBJ1-2, with TRBD1 matching 7 bases. The J segment lost 3 bases and the V segment lost 4 bases, leaving 14 bases of the junction unmatched. This CDR3 has 17 amino acids. Germline assignment: CDR1 SGHTA and CDR2 FQGNSA.

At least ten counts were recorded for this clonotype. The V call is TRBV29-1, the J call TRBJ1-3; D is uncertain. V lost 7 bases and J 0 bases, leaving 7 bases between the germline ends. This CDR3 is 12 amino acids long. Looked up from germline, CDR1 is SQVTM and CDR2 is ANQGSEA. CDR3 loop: CSARSSGNTIYF. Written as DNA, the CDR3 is TGCAGCGCCCGGTCCTCTGGAAACACCATATATTTT. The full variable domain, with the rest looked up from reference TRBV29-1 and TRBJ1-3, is SAVISQKPSRDICQRGTSLTIQCQVDSQVTMMFWYRQQPGQSLTLIATANQGSEATYESGFVIDKFPISRPNLTFSTLTVSNMSPEDSSIYLCSARSSGNTIYFGEGSWLTVV.

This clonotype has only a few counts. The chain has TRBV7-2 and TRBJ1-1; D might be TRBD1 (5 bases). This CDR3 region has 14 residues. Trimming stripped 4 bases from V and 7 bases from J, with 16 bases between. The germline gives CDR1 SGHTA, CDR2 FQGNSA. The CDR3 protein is CASSSPAGGFEAFF. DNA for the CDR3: TGTGCCAGCAGCTCACCCGCGGGGGGATTTGAAGCTTTCTTT. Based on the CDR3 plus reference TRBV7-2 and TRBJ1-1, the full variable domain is GAGVSQSPSNKVTEKGKDVELRCDPISGHTALYWYRQSLGQGLEFLIYFQGNSAPDKSGLPSDRFSAERTGGSVSTLTIQRTQQEDSAVYLCASSSPAGGFEAFFGQGTRLTVV.

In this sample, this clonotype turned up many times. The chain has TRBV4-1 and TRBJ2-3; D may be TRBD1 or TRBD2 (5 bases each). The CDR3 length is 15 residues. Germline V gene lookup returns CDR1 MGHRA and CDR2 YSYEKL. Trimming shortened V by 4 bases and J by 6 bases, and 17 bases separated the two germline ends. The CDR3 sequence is CASSPRAGALDTQYF. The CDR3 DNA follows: TGCGCCAGCAGCCCGCGAGCCGGGGCGCTGGATACGCAGTATTTT.

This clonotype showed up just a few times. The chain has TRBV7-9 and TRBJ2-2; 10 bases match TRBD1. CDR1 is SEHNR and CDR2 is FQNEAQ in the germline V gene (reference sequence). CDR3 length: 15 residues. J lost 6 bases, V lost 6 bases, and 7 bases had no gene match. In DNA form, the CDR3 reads TGTGCCAGCAGTCGCGCCGGGACAGGGGCCGGGGAGCTGTTTTTT. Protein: CASSRAGTGAGELFF.

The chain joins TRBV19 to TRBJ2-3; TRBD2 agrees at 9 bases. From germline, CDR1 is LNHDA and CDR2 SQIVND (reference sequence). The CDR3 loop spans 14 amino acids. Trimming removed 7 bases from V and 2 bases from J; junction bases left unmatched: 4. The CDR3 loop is CASNPSGATDTQYF. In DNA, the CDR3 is TGTGCCAGTAACCCTAGCGGGGCCACAGATACGCAGTATTTT.

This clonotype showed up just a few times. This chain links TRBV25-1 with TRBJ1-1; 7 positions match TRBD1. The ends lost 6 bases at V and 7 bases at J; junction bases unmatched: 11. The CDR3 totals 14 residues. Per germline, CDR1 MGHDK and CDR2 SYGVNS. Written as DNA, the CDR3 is TGTGCCAGCAGCCGAGGAAAAGGGGGCTTTGAAGCTTTCTTT. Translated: CASSRGKGGFEAFF.

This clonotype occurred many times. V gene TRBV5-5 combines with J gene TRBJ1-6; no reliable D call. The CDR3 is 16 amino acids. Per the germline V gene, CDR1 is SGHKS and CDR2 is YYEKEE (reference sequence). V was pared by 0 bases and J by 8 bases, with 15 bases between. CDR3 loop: CASSLVTATLDSPLHF. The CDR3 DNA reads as TGTGCCAGCAGCTTGGTGACGGCGACTCTAGATTCACCCCTCCACTTT. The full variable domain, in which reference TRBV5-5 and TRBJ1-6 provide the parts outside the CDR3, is DAGVTQSPTHLIKTRGQQVTLRCSPISGHKSVSWYQQVLGQGPQFIFQYYEKEERGRGNFPDRFSARQFPNYSSELNVNALLLGDSALYLCASSLVTATLDSPLHFGNGTRLTVT.

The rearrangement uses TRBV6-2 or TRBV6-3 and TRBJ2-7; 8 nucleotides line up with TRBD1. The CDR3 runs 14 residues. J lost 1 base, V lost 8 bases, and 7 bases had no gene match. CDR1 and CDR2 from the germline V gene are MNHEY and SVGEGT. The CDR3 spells CASRAGGASYEQYF. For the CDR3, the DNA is TGTGCCAGCCGGGCAGGGGGCGCTTCCTACGAGCAGTACTTC.

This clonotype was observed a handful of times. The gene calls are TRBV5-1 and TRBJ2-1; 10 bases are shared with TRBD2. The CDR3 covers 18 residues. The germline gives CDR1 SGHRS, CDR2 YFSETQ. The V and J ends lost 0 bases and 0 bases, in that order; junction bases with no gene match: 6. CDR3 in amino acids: CASSLAASGSLSYNEQFF. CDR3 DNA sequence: TGCGCCAGCAGCTTGGCCGCTAGCGGGAGCCTCTCCTACAATGAGCAGTTCTTC.

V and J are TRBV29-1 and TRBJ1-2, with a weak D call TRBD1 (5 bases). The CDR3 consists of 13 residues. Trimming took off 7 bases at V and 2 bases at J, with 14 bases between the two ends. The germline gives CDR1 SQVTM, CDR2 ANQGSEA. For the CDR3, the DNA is TGCAGCGCTTCTACGACAGAGAACTATGGCTACACCTTC. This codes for CSASTTENYGYTF.